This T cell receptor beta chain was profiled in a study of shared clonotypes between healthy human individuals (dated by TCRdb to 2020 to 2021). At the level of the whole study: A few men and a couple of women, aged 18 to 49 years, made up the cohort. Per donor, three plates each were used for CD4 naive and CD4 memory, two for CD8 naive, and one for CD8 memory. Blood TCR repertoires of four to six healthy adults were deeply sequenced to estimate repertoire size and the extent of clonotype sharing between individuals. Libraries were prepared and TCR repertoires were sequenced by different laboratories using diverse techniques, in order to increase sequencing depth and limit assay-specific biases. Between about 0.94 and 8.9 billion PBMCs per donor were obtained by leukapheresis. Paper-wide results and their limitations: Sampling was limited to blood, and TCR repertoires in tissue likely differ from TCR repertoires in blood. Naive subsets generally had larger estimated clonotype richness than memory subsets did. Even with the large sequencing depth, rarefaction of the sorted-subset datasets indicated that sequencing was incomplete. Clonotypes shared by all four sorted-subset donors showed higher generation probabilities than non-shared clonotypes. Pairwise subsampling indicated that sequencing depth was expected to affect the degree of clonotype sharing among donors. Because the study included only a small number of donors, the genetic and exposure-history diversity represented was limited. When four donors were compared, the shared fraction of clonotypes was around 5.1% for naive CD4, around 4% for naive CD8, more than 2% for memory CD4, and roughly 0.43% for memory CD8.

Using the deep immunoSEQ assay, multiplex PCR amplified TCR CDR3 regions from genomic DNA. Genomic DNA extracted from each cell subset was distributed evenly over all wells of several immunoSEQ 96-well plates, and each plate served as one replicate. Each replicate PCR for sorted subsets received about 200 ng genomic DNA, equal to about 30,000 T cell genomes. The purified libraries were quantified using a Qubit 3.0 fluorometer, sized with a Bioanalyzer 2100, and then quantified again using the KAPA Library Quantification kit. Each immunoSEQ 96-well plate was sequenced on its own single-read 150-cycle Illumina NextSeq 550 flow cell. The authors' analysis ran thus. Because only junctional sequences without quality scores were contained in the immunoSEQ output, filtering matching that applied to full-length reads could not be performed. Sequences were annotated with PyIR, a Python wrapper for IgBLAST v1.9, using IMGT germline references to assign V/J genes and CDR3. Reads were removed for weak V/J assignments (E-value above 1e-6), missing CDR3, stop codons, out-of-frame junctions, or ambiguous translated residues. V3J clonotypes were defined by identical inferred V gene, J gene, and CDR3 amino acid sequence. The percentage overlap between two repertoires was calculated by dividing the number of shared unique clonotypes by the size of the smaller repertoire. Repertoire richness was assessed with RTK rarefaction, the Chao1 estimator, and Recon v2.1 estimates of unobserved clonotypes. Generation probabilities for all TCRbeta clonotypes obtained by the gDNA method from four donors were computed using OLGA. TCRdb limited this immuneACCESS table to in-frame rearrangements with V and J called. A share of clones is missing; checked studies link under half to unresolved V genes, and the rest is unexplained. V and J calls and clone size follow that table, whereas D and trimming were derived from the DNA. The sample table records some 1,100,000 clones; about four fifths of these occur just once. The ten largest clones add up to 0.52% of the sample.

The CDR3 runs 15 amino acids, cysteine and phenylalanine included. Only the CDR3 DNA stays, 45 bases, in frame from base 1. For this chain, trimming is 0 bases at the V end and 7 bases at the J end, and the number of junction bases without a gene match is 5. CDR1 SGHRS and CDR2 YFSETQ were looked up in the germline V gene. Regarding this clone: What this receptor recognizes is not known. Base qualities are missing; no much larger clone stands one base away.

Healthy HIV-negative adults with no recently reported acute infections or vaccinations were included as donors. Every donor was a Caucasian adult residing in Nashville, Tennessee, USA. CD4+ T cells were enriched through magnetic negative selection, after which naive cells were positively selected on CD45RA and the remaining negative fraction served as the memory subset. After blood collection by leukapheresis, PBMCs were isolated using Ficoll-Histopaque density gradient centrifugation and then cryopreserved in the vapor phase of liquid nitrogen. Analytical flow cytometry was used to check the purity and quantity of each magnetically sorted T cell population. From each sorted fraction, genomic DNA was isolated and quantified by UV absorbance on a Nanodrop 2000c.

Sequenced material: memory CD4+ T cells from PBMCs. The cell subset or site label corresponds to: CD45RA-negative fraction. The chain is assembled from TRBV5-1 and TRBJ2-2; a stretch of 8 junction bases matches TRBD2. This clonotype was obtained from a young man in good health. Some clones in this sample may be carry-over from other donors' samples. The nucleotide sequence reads TGCGCCAGCAGCTTGGCCAGCGGGAGTATCGGGGAGCTGTTTTTT. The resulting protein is CASSLASGSIGELFF.